The 26 T cell receptor beta chains below all came from one sample that was sequenced in a study of hypomethylating agent response in myelodysplastic syndrome. Repertoires were generated with immunoSEQ multiplex PCR, while TCRdb's copy carries only in-frame clones and drops some. The profile shows several thousand clones, around 80% of them singletons. The specimen comprised bone marrow, sampled before or after starting hypomethylating agent treatment for myelodysplastic syndrome (not recorded which). Receptor source: a human donor with myelodysplastic syndrome.

A single count supports this clone. This sequence joins TRBV11-3 and TRBJ1-3, with D maybe TRBD1 (5 bases). V was pared by 3 bases and J by 0 bases, with 12 bases between. The length of the CDR3 is 16 residues. Germline V lookup: CDR1 SGHNT, CDR2 YENEEA. The CDR3 nucleotides are TGTGCCAGCAGCTTTCGGGGGAAAATCTCTGGAAACACCATATATTTT. Its translation: CASSFRGKISGNTIYF.

The genes are TRBV7-3 and TRBJ2-2; D is tentatively TRBD1 or TRBD2 (6 bases each). From germline, CDR1 is SGHTA and CDR2 FQGTGA. The CDR3 sequence is 15 residues long. Trimming cost V 3 bases and J 3 bases, with 11 bases left between them. The DNA for the CDR3 is TGTGCCAGCAGCTTTTCGGGGGCGGACACCGGGGAGCTGTTTTTT. This gives the protein CASSFSGADTGELFF.

The V call is TRBV27, the J call TRBJ2-2; D remains ambiguous. Trimming left V 7 bases short and J 4 bases short, with 19 bases between. CDR1 is MNHEY and CDR2 is SMNVEV in the germline V gene (reference sequence). The CDR3 spans 16 residues. The CDR3 sequence: CASTLRWGEVTGELFF. The CDR3 bases are TGTGCCAGCACCCTACGATGGGGTGAGGTCACCGGGGAGCTGTTTTTT.

This clone was seen once. The chain recombines TRBV5-1 with TRBJ2-2; weak D call: TRBD2 (5 bases). Germline assignment: CDR1 SGHRS and CDR2 YFSETQ. Trimming removed 7 bases from V and 4 bases from J, with 14 bases in between. The CDR3 sequence is 14 residues long. Here the CDR3 DNA reads TGCGCCAGCGAATCGGGATCGAGCACCGGGGAGCTGTTTTTT. Translating gives CASESGSSTGELFF. Full variable domain (rest looked up from reference TRBV5-1 and TRBJ2-2): KAGVTQTPRYLIKTRGQQVTLSCSPISGHRSVSWYQQTPGQGLQFLFEYFSETQRNKGNFPGRFSGRQFSNSRSEMNVSTLELGDSALYLCASESGSSTGELFFGEGSRLTVL.

In its sample, this clone was seen once. The chain uses TRBV7-9 and TRBJ2-2; D gene ambiguous. In germline, CDR1 is SEHNR, CDR2 FQNEAQ (reference sequence). V gave up 3 bases and J gave up 4 bases, with 9 bases separating them. This CDR3 comprises 14 residues. The CDR3 coding sequence is TGTGCCAGCAGCTTTGTAGGTTCCACCGGGGAGCTGTTTTTT. This codes for CASSFVGSTGELFF.

This clone is large. This rearrangement joins TRBV27 to TRBJ1-1; TRBD1 agrees at 7 bases. The V gene's germline CDR1 is MNHEY and CDR2 SMNVEV (reference sequence). The CDR3 runs to 13 residues. V was pared by 3 bases and J by 7 bases, with 5 bases of the junction left unmatched. CDR3 in DNA: TGTGCCAGCAGTTTTACAGGGGCGGGTGAAGCTTTCTTT. The encoded protein is CASSFTGAGEAFF.

The CDR3 protein is CSVFLAGGYNEQFF. In DNA, the CDR3 is TGCAGCGTTTTTTTAGCGGGGGGGTACAATGAGCAGTTCTTC. This chain links TRBV29-1 with TRBJ2-1, with 11 nucleotides matching TRBD2. CDR1 is SQVTM and CDR2 is ANQGSEA in the germline V gene. V lost 5 bases to trimming and J lost 4 bases; unmatched junction nucleotides: 4. CDR3 length: 14 amino acids.

V usage is TRBV7-9 and J usage is TRBJ1-6; D is unresolved. The CDR3 is 13 amino acids. V was cut by 5 bases and J by 14 bases, with 16 bases left in between. Germline-derived CDR1 and CDR2 are SEHNR and FQNEAQ (reference sequence). CDR3 in DNA: TGTGCCAGCAGCCCAGGCGGGAGCGTGGCCCTCCACTTT. Amino acid sequence: CASSPGGSVALHF. Combining the CDR3 with reference TRBV7-9 and TRBJ1-6 gives the whole variable domain DTGVSQNPRHKITKRGQNVTFRCDPISEHNRLYWYRQTLGQGPEFLTYFQNEAQLEKSRLLSDRFSAERPKGSFSTLEIQRTEQGDSAMYLCASSPGGSVALHFGNGTRLTVT.

V is TRBV2 and J is TRBJ2-7; D is ambiguous. Trimming cost V 7 bases and J 6 bases, with 16 bases left between them. The CDR3 length is 13 residues. Per germline, CDR1 SNHLY and CDR2 FYNNEI. CDR3 protein: CASKGSIRIEQYF. Here the CDR3 DNA reads TGTGCCAGCAAGGGATCCATACGGATCGAGCAGTACTTC.

This chain joins TRBV15 and TRBJ1-2, with no clear D. This CDR3 region has 14 residues. Trimming took 0 bases from V and 5 from J, leaving 10 bases between them. The V gene's germline CDR1 is LNHNV and CDR2 YYDKDF (reference sequence). Written as DNA, the CDR3 is TGTGCCACCAGCAGAGATTCGTCGAGGTATGGCTACACCTTC. It specifies CATSRDSSRYGYTF.

This rearrangement joins TRBV11-2 to TRBJ1-1; no clear D gene. The CDR3 sequence is 12 residues long. CDR1 is SGHAT and CDR2 is FQNNGV in the germline V gene. The V gene lost 4 bases and the J gene lost 6 bases, with 9 bases spanning the gap. The CDR3 sequence: CASSSGIAEAFF. The CDR3 bases are TGTGCCAGCAGCTCGGGAATTGCTGAAGCTTTCTTT.

V and J are TRBV6-5 and TRBJ1-3; D is uncertain. In germline, CDR1 is MNHEY, CDR2 SVGAGI. The CDR3 length is 14 residues. V was shortened by 4 bases and J by 1 base, with 8 bases between the two germline ends. CDR3 sequence (DNA): TGTGCCAGCAGTTTAACGCGGTCTGGAAACACCATATATTTT. It specifies CASSLTRSGNTIYF.

The rearrangement links TRBV4-1 to TRBJ1-6; no firm D call. CDR3 length equals 16 residues. V was shortened by 4 bases and J by 4 bases, with 14 bases between the two germline ends. Germline CDR1 reads MGHRA; CDR2 reads YSYEKL. CDR3 sequence (DNA): TGCGCCAGCAGCCCTGGGTCACAGTCGTATAATTCACCCCTCCACTTT. This codes for CASSPGSQSYNSPLHF.

The gene calls are TRBV19 and TRBJ1-2; D gene unclear. V lost 1 base, J lost 7 bases, and 10 bases lay in between. This CDR3 is built from 13 residues. The germline V gene has CDR1 LNHDA and CDR2 SQIVND (reference sequence). Here the CDR3 DNA reads TGTGCCAGTAGTATAGGGGATATCGGTGGCTACACCTTC. Its translation: CASSIGDIGGYTF.

This chain links TRBV19 with TRBJ2-7, with D possibly matching TRBD1 (6 bases). V lost 8 bases, J lost 6 bases, and 20 bases lay in between. Germline CDR1 and CDR2: LNHDA and SQIVND (reference sequence). The CDR3 spans 14 residues. CDR3 protein: CASSPYQGNGEQYF. In DNA form, the CDR3 reads TGTGCCAGTTCTCCATACCAGGGGAATGGCGAGCAGTACTTC.

The genes are TRBV28 and TRBJ1-2; 7 bases line up with TRBD1. The CDR3 runs to 15 residues. CDR1 is MDHEN, CDR2 SYDVKM, per germline. V trimming: 4 bases; J trimming: 5 bases; junction bases outside the gene matches: 10. The CDR3 is CASSWTIRDSYGYTF. The CDR3 DNA sequence: TGTGCCAGCAGTTGGACCATTCGGGACAGTTATGGCTACACCTTC.

The V gene is TRBV18, the J gene TRBJ1-2; 7 bases are a match to TRBD1. This CDR3 has 16 residues. V gave up 2 bases and J gave up 4 bases; unmatched junction bases: 10. CDR1 and CDR2 (germline): KGHSH, LQKENI. This chain's CDR3 is CASSPLIWEGAYGYTF. CDR3 in DNA: TGTGCCAGCTCACCATTGATCTGGGAGGGGGCCTATGGCTACACCTTC.

V and J are TRBV13 and TRBJ2-2, with TRBD2 as a possible D gene (6 bases). Germline values: CDR1 PRHDT, CDR2 FYEKMQ (reference sequence). The CDR3 has 17 residues. V was pared by 1 base and J by 6 bases, with 18 bases between. DNA for the CDR3: TGTGCCAGCAGCTTAGCTAGCGTGCTTGGGGAATCCGGGGAGCTGTTTTTT. It codes for CASSLASVLGESGELFF.

The chain has TRBV5-1 and TRBJ1-1; D is undetermined. The CDR3 consists of 16 residues. The V gene lost 1 base and the J gene lost 1 base, with 14 bases spanning the gap. In germline, CDR1 is SGHRS, CDR2 YFSETQ. The CDR3 protein is CASSLFDLQGNTEAFF. The CDR3 bases are TGCGCCAGCAGCTTGTTTGACCTTCAAGGGAACACTGAAGCTTTCTTT.

This rearrangement joins TRBV7-9 to TRBJ1-2; D call uncertain. The CDR3 is 15 residues long. The V and J ends lost 3 bases and 2 bases respectively, with 13 bases between them. Germline-derived CDR1 and CDR2 are SEHNR and FQNEAQ (reference sequence). This CDR3 reads CASSLSGQKNYGYTF. The CDR3 DNA sequence: TGTGCCAGCAGCTTGAGCGGCCAGAAGAACTATGGCTACACCTTC.

This clone was observed a handful of times. V is TRBV15 and J is TRBJ2-2, with 9 bases identical to TRBD1. The CDR3 has 15 residues. The germline V gene has CDR1 LNHNV and CDR2 YYDKDF (reference sequence). The V segment lost 1 base and the J segment 3 bases; nucleotides outside the gene matches: 0. CDR3 in amino acids: CATSRGTGDTGELFF. The CDR3 DNA reads TGTGCCACCAGCAGAGGGACAGGGGACACCGGGGAGCTGTTTTTT.

This clone was observed a few times. The chain joins TRBV6-5 to TRBJ1-2, with D hard to call. V was clipped by 3 bases and J by 0 bases, with 11 bases between them. Germline V gene sequence: CDR1 MNHEY, CDR2 SVGAGI. CDR3 length equals 15 residues. The CDR3 DNA reads as TGTGCCAGCAGTTATTCGGCAGCGACTAACTATGGCTACACCTTC. Translating gives CASSYSAATNYGYTF.

The chain recombines TRBV7-3 with TRBJ2-2; D is undetermined. Germline V gene lookup returns CDR1 SGHTA and CDR2 FQGTGA. Trimming shortened V by 0 bases and J by 4 bases, and 9 bases separated the two germline ends. There are 15 residues in the CDR3. CDR3 protein: CASSLTFGATGELFF. In nucleotides, the CDR3 is TGTGCCAGCAGCTTAACGTTCGGTGCCACCGGGGAGCTGTTTTTT.

The CDR3 bases are TGCGCCAGCAGTTTAGGGCTCTACTCCTACAATGAGCAGTTCTTC. This codes for CASSLGLYSYNEQFF. The rearrangement uses TRBV10-1 and TRBJ2-1; no clear D gene. CDR1 and CDR2 (germline): WNHNN, SYGVQD (reference sequence). V lost 5 bases and J 0 bases, leaving 11 bases between the germline ends. CDR3 length: 15 amino acids.

The rearrangement links TRBV2 to TRBJ2-1; D possibly corresponds to TRBD2 (5 bases). This CDR3 spans 11 amino acids. The germline V gene encodes CDR1 SNHLY and CDR2 FYNNEI. V was clipped by 5 bases and J by 11 bases, with 10 bases between them. The CDR3: CASSPSTQQFF. Here the CDR3 DNA reads TGTGCCAGCAGTCCTAGCACCCAGCAGTTCTTC.

This clone was seen a few times. The V call is TRBV27, the J call TRBJ1-6; TRBD1 agrees at 7 bases. The germline gives CDR1 MNHEY, CDR2 SMNVEV (reference sequence). V shed 4 bases, J shed 10 bases, and the junction held 10 bases outside the gene matches. The CDR3 loop spans 15 amino acids. CDR3 sequence reads: CASSSSFTGVSPLHF. CDR3 sequence (DNA): TGTGCCAGCAGTTCGTCCTTCACAGGGGTCTCACCCCTCCACTTT.